This passage covers 22 T cell receptor beta chains from one sample sequenced in a study of T cells in Graves' hyperthyroidism and ophthalmopathy. Amplification yielded TCR beta CDR3 regions, with RNA transcripts as the source. During a first-round RT-PCR of the TCR CDR3, the HTBI primer set was used. A single record per CDR3 protein comes from TCRdb applying MiXCR to the multiplex PCR reads. The table has around 690,000 distinct CDR3 sequences, roughly a sixth seen once; the top ten hold roughly a sixth. Input material: blood. Receptor source: a man aged 45 to 65 with Graves' hyperthyroidism.

The rearrangement links TRBV20-1 to TRBJ1-3; weak D call: TRBD1 (6 bases). Trimming removed 6 bases at V and 3 bases at J, with 21 bases between. Per the germline V gene, CDR1 is DFQATT and CDR2 is SNEGSKA (reference sequence). This CDR3 has 16 residues. The CDR3 nucleotides are TGCAGTGCCAGGGAAACAGGGTTTCCGCATGGAAACACCATATATTTT. Translated: CSARETGFPHGNTIYF.

Only a few counts were recorded for this clonotype. The chain employs TRBV29-1 and TRBJ1-1; D uncertain. The germline V gene encodes CDR1 SQVTM and CDR2 ANQGSEA. CDR3 length: 13 amino acids. Trimming took 7 bases from V and 4 from J, leaving 16 bases between them. Here the CDR3 reads CSAEPGGSTEAFF. The CDR3 DNA reads TGCAGCGCCGAACCGGGCGGGAGCACTGAAGCTTTCTTT.

This clonotype was observed a few times. The chain joins TRBV28 to TRBJ1-5; 7 bases map to TRBD1. CDR3 size: 15 residues. V dropped 3 bases and J dropped 3; count of bases not matched to a gene: 5. The germline CDR1 and CDR2 sequences are MDHEN and SYDVKM. Here the CDR3 reads CASSFGQGDNQPQHF. CDR3 bases: TGTGCCAGCAGTTTTGGGCAGGGGGACAATCAGCCCCAGCATTTT.

The rearrangement uses TRBV12-3 or TRBV12-4 and TRBJ2-6; D remains ambiguous. Trimming removed 7 bases from V and 0 bases from J, with 4 bases in between. The CDR3 totals 13 residues. The CDR3 sequence is CASIISGANVLTF. CDR3 DNA sequence: TGTGCCAGCATCATCTCTGGGGCCAACGTCCTGACTTTC.

About this clonotype: This may be a read error, as it is one base from a much larger clone. This rearrangement joins TRBV28 to TRBJ1-5, with D uncertain. The V gene's germline CDR1 is MDHEN and CDR2 SYDVKM. The CDR3 sequence is 13 residues long. The CDR3 bases are TGTGCCAGCAGTTTATCAGCGAATCAGCCCCGGCATTTT. It yields the protein CASSLSANQPRHF.

This clonotype was seen many times. V usage is TRBV20-1 and J usage is TRBJ2-7; possible D gene TRBD1, 6 bases. Trimming stripped 6 bases from V and 6 bases from J, with 21 bases between. This CDR3 has 14 residues. CDR1 is DFQATT, CDR2 SNEGSKA, per germline (reference sequence). The CDR3 DNA follows: TGCAGTGCCACTGAGGACAGAATTGTAGGCGAGCAGTACTTC. It encodes CSATEDRIVGEQYF.

This clonotype occurred many times. The chain couples TRBV12-3 or TRBV12-4 to TRBJ2-2; unclear D gene. V gave up 5 bases and J gave up 0 bases, with 7 bases separating them. CDR3 length equals 14 residues. The CDR3 loop reads CASSPLTNTGELFF. The CDR3 coding sequence is TGTGCCAGCAGTCCCTTAACGAACACCGGGGAGCTGTTTTTT.

This clonotype was counted between two and nine times. The chain has TRBV7-8 and TRBJ1-3; the D is unclear. V lost 0 bases and J lost 5, with 11 bases in between. Germline V lookup: CDR1 SGHVS, CDR2 FQNEAQ. The CDR3 totals 15 residues. This CDR3 is CASSLATSGRNTIYF. The CDR3 coding sequence is TGTGCCAGCAGCTTAGCGACGTCAGGTCGAAACACCATATATTTT.

This sequence joins TRBV19 and TRBJ2-2; tentative D call: TRBD1 (5 bases). Germline assignment: CDR1 LNHDA and CDR2 SQIVND (reference sequence). V was pared by 8 bases and J by 3 bases, with 13 bases between. The CDR3 runs 14 residues. CDR3 protein: CASSEQEYTGELFF. In DNA form, the CDR3 reads TGTGCCAGTTCGGAACAGGAATACACCGGGGAGCTGTTTTTT.

This clonotype was detected a few times. The V and J genes are TRBV27 and TRBJ2-3, with TRBD1 as a possible D gene (6 bases). CDR1 is MNHEY and CDR2 is SMNVEV in the germline V gene (reference sequence). The CDR3 extends over 14 amino acids. Trimming took 4 bases from V and 6 from J, leaving 14 bases between them. The CDR3, as DNA: TGTGCCAGCAGTTCCCAGGGGATGGACGATACGCAGTATTTT. Protein product: CASSSQGMDDTQYF.

The sample holds many counts of this clonotype. The rearrangement links TRBV7-3 to TRBJ1-1, with 9 positions matching TRBD1. The germline V gene encodes CDR1 SGHTA and CDR2 FQGTGA. CDR3 size: 14 residues. The trim removed 2 bases at V and 6 bases at J, leaving 4 bases unmatched. This chain's CDR3 is CASSLGTGHAEAFF. In DNA, the CDR3 is TGTGCCAGCAGCTTAGGGACAGGGCACGCTGAAGCTTTCTTT.

This clonotype has a count of ten or more. The V call is TRBV20-1, the J call TRBJ1-4; 7 bases are shared with TRBD1. This CDR3 contains 13 residues. V dropped 6 bases and J dropped 5; count of bases not matched to a gene: 6. Germline V gene data show CDR1 as DFQATT and CDR2 as SNEGSKA (reference sequence). CDR3 protein: CSAVPGQNEKLFF. CDR3 in DNA: TGCAGTGCAGTACCGGGACAGAATGAAAAACTGTTTTTT.

The CDR3 reads CASSQVIRDPGARGATNEKLFF. As DNA, the CDR3 is TGCGCCAGCAGCCAAGTAATTAGGGACCCAGGGGCGCGGGGGGCAACTAATGAAAAACTGTTTTTT. The V call is TRBV4-1, the J call TRBJ1-4; D possibly corresponds to TRBD1 (6 bases). The CDR3 runs to 22 residues. Trimming removed 1 base at V and 0 bases at J, with 27 bases between. Germline V gene sequence: CDR1 MGHRA, CDR2 YSYEKL.

The CDR3 here is CASGPTGGYNEQFF. DNA of the CDR3: TGTGCCAGCGGCCCGACAGGGGGCTACAATGAGCAGTTCTTC. The chain employs TRBV2 and TRBJ2-1; 9 nucleotides agree with TRBD1. J lost 3 bases, V lost 8 bases, and 5 bases had no gene match. Germline V gene lookup returns CDR1 SNHLY and CDR2 FYNNEI. The CDR3 spans 14 residues.

A note on this clonotype: A read error may account for a junction end that differs from germline. The chain employs TRBV18 and TRBJ2-7, with 9 bases lining up with TRBD1. This CDR3 region has 16 residues. Germline values: CDR1 KGHSH, CDR2 LQKENI. The CDR3 DNA reads as TGTGCCAGCTCACCGGCCCGGGACAGGGTCTTCTACGAGCAGTCCTTC. Protein product: CASSPARDRVFYEQSF.

This clonotype came up many times. The chain joins TRBV27 to TRBJ2-3; D may match TRBD1 or TRBD2 (5 bases each). This CDR3 has 17 residues. Trimming shortened V by 1 base and J by 1 base, and 15 bases separated the two germline ends. CDR1 and CDR2 (germline): MNHEY, SMNVEV (reference sequence). The CDR3 loop reads CASSLYGGSSRTDTQYF. The CDR3 DNA is TGTGCCAGCAGTTTATATGGGGGAAGCTCCCGCACAGATACGCAGTATTTT.

The CDR3 spells CASSFVTGGNYGYTF. CDR3 bases: TGTGCCAGCAGCTTCGTCACAGGGGGAAACTATGGCTACACCTTC. The gene calls are TRBV6-1 and TRBJ1-2; the match to TRBD1 covers 8 bases. The J segment lost 2 bases and the V segment lost 6 bases, leaving 8 bases of the junction unmatched. The CDR3 totals 15 residues. The V gene's germline CDR1 is MNHNS and CDR2 SASEGT.

The V call is TRBV30, the J call TRBJ1-5; D not resolved. With 0 bases removed from V and 8 bases from J, the gap between germline ends came to 14 bases. CDR1 and CDR2 (germline): GTSNPN, SVGIG (reference sequence). The CDR3 consists of 14 residues. CDR3 nucleotide sequence: TGTGCCTGGAGTGTGGGGAGGGCGGGTGAGCCCCAGCATTTT. This sequence encodes CAWSVGRAGEPQHF. Full variable domain (missing parts from reference TRBV30 and TRBJ1-5): SQTIHQWPATLVQPVGSPLSLECTVEGTSNPNLYWYRQAAGRGLQLLFYSVGIGQISSEVPQNLSASRPQDRQFILSSKKLLLSDSGFYLCAWSVGRAGEPQHFGDGTRLSIL.

This chain connects TRBV6-1 to TRBJ1-5; tentatively, D is TRBD1 (5 bases). Germline lookup yields CDR1 MNHNS and CDR2 SASEGT. Trimming left V 0 bases short and J 2 bases short, with 8 bases between. The CDR3 spans 15 residues. The CDR3 DNA reads TGTGCCAGCAGTGAAGCGGGGACTCGCAATCAGCCCCAGCATTTT. Translating it yields CASSEAGTRNQPQHF.

This clonotype was counted a few times. The chain has TRBV30 and TRBJ1-2; D remains unclear. V lost 0 bases and J 4 bases, leaving 9 bases between the germline ends. The CDR3 sequence is 13 residues long. Germline V gene lookup returns CDR1 GTSNPN and CDR2 SVGIG (reference sequence). CDR3 residues: CAWSVTAGYGYTF. CDR3 nucleotides: TGTGCCTGGAGTGTAACGGCGGGCTATGGCTACACCTTC. The complete variable domain, with remaining parts taken from reference TRBV30 and TRBJ1-2, reads SQTIHQWPATLVQPVGSPLSLECTVEGTSNPNLYWYRQAAGRGLQLLFYSVGIGQISSEVPQNLSASRPQDRQFILSSKKLLLSDSGFYLCAWSVTAGYGYTFGSGTRLTVV.

Many counts were recorded for this clonotype. This chain uses TRBV27 with TRBJ2-1; TRBD1 is a possible D gene (5 bases). The germline V and J ends were trimmed by 6 bases and 1 base, with 13 bases remaining between them. The germline CDR1 and CDR2 sequences are MNHEY and SMNVEV (reference sequence). CDR3 length: 15 amino acids. The CDR3 region has the DNA TGTGCCAGCAGAGTAAGAAGGGGTTCCTACAATGAGCAGTTCTTC. Its protein is CASRVRRGSYNEQFF.

DNA for the CDR3: TGCGCCAGCAGCCAACGCGACATGGGTGGTGGCTACACCTTC. It codes for CASSQRDMGGGYTF. The chain couples TRBV4-1 to TRBJ1-2; no definite D call. CDR1 MGHRA and CDR2 YSYEKL come from the germline V gene. The length of the CDR3 is 14 residues. V was shortened by 2 bases and J by 7 bases, with 14 bases between the two germline ends.